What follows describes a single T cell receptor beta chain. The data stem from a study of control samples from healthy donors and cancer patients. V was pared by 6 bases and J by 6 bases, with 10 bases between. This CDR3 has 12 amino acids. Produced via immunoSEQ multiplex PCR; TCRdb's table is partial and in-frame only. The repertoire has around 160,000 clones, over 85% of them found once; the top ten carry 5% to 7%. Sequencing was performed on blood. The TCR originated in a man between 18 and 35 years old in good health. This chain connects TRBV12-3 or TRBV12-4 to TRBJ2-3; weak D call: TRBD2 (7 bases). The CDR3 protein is CASRGRGDTQYF. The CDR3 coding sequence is TGTGCCAGCAGGGGGAGGGGGGATACGCAGTATTTT.